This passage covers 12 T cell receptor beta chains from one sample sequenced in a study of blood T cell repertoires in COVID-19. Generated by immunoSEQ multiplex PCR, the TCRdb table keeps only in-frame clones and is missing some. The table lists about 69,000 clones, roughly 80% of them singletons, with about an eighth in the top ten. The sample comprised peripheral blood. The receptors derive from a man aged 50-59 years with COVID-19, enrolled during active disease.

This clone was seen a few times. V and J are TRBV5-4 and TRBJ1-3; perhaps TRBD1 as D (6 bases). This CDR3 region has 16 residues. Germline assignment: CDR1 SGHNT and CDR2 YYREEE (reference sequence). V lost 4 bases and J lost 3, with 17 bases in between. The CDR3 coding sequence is TGTGCCAGCAGCCGAGCAGGACAGTTGTTTGGAAACACCATATATTTT. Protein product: CASSRAGQLFGNTIYF.

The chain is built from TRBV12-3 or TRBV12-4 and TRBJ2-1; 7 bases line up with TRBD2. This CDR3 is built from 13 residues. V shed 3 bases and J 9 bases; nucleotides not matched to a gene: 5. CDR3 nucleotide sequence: TGTGCCAGCAGTTTTACCGGGGAGGGTGAGCAGTTCTTC. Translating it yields CASSFTGEGEQFF.

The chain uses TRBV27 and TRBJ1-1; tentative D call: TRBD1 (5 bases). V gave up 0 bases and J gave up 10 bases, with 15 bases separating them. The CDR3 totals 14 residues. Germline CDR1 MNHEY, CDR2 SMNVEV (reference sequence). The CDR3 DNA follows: TGTGCCAGCAGTTTATCGAGGGGAGGATTTGTAGCTTTCTTT. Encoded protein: CASSLSRGGFVAFF.

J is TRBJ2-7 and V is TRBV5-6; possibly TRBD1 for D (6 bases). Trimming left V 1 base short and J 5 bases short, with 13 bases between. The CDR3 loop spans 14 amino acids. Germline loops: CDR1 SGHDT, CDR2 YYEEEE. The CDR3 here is CASSLYQGTNEQYF. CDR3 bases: TGTGCCAGCAGCTTGTACCAGGGGACCAACGAGCAGTACTTC.

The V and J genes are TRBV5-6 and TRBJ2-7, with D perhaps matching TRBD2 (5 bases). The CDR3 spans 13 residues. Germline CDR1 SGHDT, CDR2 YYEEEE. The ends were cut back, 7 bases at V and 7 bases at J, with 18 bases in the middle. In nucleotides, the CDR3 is TGTGCCAGCGTCGGAGAAGGAGGAGGAGAGCAGTACTTC. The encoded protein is CASVGEGGGEQYF.

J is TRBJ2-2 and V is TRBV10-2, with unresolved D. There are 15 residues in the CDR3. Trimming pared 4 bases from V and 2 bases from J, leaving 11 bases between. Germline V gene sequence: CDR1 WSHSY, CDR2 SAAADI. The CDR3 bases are TGCGCCAGCAGTGCAGAATCAATCAACACCGGGGAGCTGTTTTTT. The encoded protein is CASSAESINTGELFF.

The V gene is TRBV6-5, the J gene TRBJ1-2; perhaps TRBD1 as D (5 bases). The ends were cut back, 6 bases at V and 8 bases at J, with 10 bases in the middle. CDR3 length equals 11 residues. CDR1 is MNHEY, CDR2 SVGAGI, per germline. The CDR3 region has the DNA TGTGCCAGCAGGTCAGGGTCCGGCTACACCTTC. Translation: CASRSGSGYTF.

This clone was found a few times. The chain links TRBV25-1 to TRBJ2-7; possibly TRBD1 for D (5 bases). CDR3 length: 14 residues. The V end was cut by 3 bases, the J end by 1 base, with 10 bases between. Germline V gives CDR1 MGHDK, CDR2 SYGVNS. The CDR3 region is CASSELQESYEQYF. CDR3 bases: TGTGCCAGCAGTGAGTTACAGGAGTCCTACGAGCAGTACTTC.

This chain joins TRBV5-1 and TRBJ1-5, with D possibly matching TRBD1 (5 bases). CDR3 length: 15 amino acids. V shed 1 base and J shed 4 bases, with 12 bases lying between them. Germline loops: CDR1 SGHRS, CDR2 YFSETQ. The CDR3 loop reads CASSLSSRENQPQHF. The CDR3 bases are TGCGCCAGCAGCTTGAGCTCCAGGGAAAATCAGCCCCAGCATTTT.

DNA for the CDR3: TGTGCCAGCACCCCTGGTGCGGGGGGGTTCATGAAGCAGTACTTC. Amino acids: CASTPGAGGFMKQYF. The rearrangement links TRBV27 to TRBJ2-7; TRBD2 agrees at 9 bases. Germline V gene lookup returns CDR1 MNHEY and CDR2 SMNVEV (reference sequence). This CDR3 has 15 residues. J gave up 8 bases and V 7 bases, and 15 bases lay outside the gene matches.

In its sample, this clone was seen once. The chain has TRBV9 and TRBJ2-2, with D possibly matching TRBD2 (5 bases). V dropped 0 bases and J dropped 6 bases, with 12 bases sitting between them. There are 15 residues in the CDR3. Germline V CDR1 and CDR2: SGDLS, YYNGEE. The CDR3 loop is CASSVERGLAGELFF. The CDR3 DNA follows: TGTGCCAGCAGCGTAGAACGAGGGCTTGCCGGGGAGCTGTTTTTT. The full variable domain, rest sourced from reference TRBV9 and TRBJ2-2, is DSGVTQTPKHLITATGQRVTLRCSPRSGDLSVYWYQQSLDQGLQFLIQYYNGEERAKGNILERFSAQQFPDLHSELNLSSLELGDSALYFCASSVERGLAGELFFGEGSRLTVL.

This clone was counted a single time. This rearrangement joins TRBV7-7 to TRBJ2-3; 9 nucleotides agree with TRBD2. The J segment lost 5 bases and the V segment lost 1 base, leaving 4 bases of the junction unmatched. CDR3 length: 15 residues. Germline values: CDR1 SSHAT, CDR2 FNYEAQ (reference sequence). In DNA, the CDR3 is TGTGCCAGCAGCTTAGGTGTGCGGGGGGGAGATACGCAGTATTTT. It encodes CASSLGVRGGDTQYF.